Presented here are 14 T cell receptor beta chains from one specimen sequenced in a study of post-analysis software for immune sequencing data. Unique molecular identifiers had been added to the TCR beta cDNA libraries. TCRdb itself ran the PCR reads through MiXCR, one entry per CDR3 protein. The repertoire includes a few hundred thousand distinct CDR3 sequences, 35% to 45% of them detected once, and approximately 4.6% sits in the top ten. General study findings and limits: Patients carried several TRBV segments more frequently than controls did, and TRBV5-6, TRBV5-1 and TRBV20-1 were among them.

No cognate antigen is known for these TCRs. Sequencing used blood. The receptors were gathered from a girl aged 5-17 years with multiple sclerosis.

Notes on this clonotype: Relative to the germline gene, one junction end is altered; a read error may explain this. V usage is TRBV9 and J usage is TRBJ2-4, with D perhaps matching TRBD2 (5 bases). There are 16 residues in the CDR3. CDR1 and CDR2 (germline): SGDLS, YYNGEE. The DNA of the CDR3 is TGTGCCAACAGCGCCGCGGGTGGAGGATACAAAAACATTCAGTACTTC. It specifies CANSAAGGGYKNIQYF.

Notes on this clonotype: Because the CDR3's place on the DNA is in doubt, the DNA is left out and the CDR3 is given as listed by TCRdb. V and J are TRBV20-1 and TRBJ2-1; the table names TRBD2, a call not compared with the DNA. Germline-derived CDR1 and CDR2 are DFQATT and SNEGSKA (reference sequence). The CDR3 is made up of 14 amino acids, end residues included. The CDR3 here is CSAGRVAGGSEQVF.

This clonotype showed up many times. The V call is TRBV10-3, the J call TRBJ2-5, with D perhaps TRBD2 (5 bases). V lost 2 bases and J lost 4, with 11 bases in between. This CDR3 has 14 amino acids. CDR1 is ENHRY and CDR2 is SYGVKD in the germline V gene. CDR3: CAISEASLGETQYF. As DNA, the CDR3 is TGTGCCATCAGTGAGGCCTCACTAGGAGAGACCCAGTACTTC.

Notes on this clonotype: Since a much larger clone is just one base distant, this may be a read error. The chain carries TRBV4-1 and TRBJ2-7; the D is unclear. The J call may be faulty, since TRBJ2-4 better matches the DNA end. Germline V CDR1 and CDR2: MGHRA, YSYEKL. CDR3 length: 16 residues. CDR3 sequence (DNA): TGCGCCAGCAGCCAAGAGGAGCGTTTAGCCAGAAACATTCAGTACTTC. Its translation: CASSQEERLARNIQYF.

The chain employs TRBV12-3 or TRBV12-4 and TRBJ1-5, with 9 nucleotides matching TRBD1. The CDR3 contains 16 residues. V trimming: 7 bases; J trimming: 5 bases; junction bases outside the gene matches: 12. CDR3 sequence (DNA): TGTGCCAGCAAATACAACCCGGGACAGGGTTATCAGCCCCAGCATTTT. This encodes CASKYNPGQGYQPQHF.

This clonotype was seen many times. The rearrangement links TRBV9 to TRBJ1-2, with unresolved D. This CDR3 contains 15 residues. Per the germline V gene, CDR1 is SGDLS and CDR2 is YYNGEE. V was pared by 1 base and J by 4 bases, with 14 bases between. The DNA for the CDR3 is TGTGCCAGCAGCGTATCGGAAGCTAGCCCCTATGGCTACACCTTC. Translation: CASSVSEASPYGYTF.

This clonotype was detected a few times. A single base separates this from a much larger clone, so it may be a read error. This chain connects TRBV9 to TRBJ2-5; D is undetermined. Trimming took off 7 bases at V and 5 bases at J, with 21 bases between the two ends. CDR1 and CDR2 (germline): SGDLS, YYNGEE. This CDR3 is 15 amino acids long. Here the CDR3 reads CASGLFDSGSETQYF. For the CDR3, the DNA is TGTGCCAGCGGCCTATTTGACTCGGGTTCGGAGACCCAGTACTTC.

This clonotype was seen at least ten times. The chain carries TRBV29-1 and TRBJ2-1; TRBD2 aligns across 7 bases. Germline-derived CDR1 and CDR2 are SQVTM and ANQGSEA. The V segment lost 0 bases and the J segment 1 base; nucleotides outside the gene matches: 3. The CDR3 sequence is 15 residues long. The CDR3 nucleotides are TGCAGCGTTGAAGACCCGGGGGGTTCCTACAATGAGCAGTTCTTC. It specifies CSVEDPGGSYNEQFF.

V usage is TRBV6-5 and J usage is TRBJ2-1; possible D gene TRBD2, 6 bases. V gave up 6 bases and J gave up 0 bases, with 12 bases separating them. The CDR3 has 15 amino acids. Per the germline V gene, CDR1 is MNHEY and CDR2 is SVGAGI. CDR3 sequence (DNA): TGTGCCAGCAGGGACCTGGGACTCTCCTACAATGAGCAGTTCTTC. Translated, it gives CASRDLGLSYNEQFF.

This clonotype occurred many times. The genes are TRBV7-2 and TRBJ2-6; 7 bases agree with TRBD2. CDR3 length: 19 amino acids. J gave up 0 bases and V 3 bases, and 11 bases lay outside the gene matches. Germline V gives CDR1 SGHTA, CDR2 FQGNSA. For the CDR3, the DNA is TGTGCCAGCAGCTTGGTTGATAGCGGGCATCCCTCTGGGGCCAACGTCCTGACTTTC. Protein product: CASSLVDSGHPSGANVLTF.

This clonotype was detected only a few times. The chain employs TRBV20-1 and TRBJ2-7; D may correspond to TRBD1 or TRBD2 (7 bases each). Judging by the DNA end, TRBJ2-5 fits better; the J call may be wrong. Germline CDR1 and CDR2: DFQATT and SNEGSKA (reference sequence). There are 13 residues in the CDR3. CDR3 region: CSAGGQGQETQYF. The CDR3, as DNA: TGCAGTGCCGGGGGGCAGGGACAGGAGACCCAGTACTTC.

In this sample, this clonotype turned up a few times. This chain uses TRBV29-1 with TRBJ2-3; D unclear. The CDR3 covers 13 residues. V was clipped by 4 bases and J by 0 bases, with 8 bases between them. Germline CDR1 and CDR2: SQVTM and ANQGSEA. In nucleotides, the CDR3 is TGCAGCGTTGGGGTCCATAGCACAGATACGCAGTATTTT. It encodes CSVGVHSTDTQYF.

In this sample, this clonotype turned up a few times. The chain couples TRBV3-1 to TRBJ1-1; no definite D call. From germline, CDR1 is LGHDT and CDR2 YNNKEL (reference sequence). The CDR3 has 13 residues. Between the trimmed V and J ends, which lost 2 bases and 6 bases, there was a span of 10 bases. Written as DNA, the CDR3 is TGTGCCAGCAGCCAAACGGAGCTCGCTGAAGCTTTCTTT. Amino acids: CASSQTELAEAFF.

This clonotype was detected many times. The chain has TRBV5-1 and TRBJ2-6; D remains ambiguous. Trimming pared 5 bases from V and 2 bases from J, leaving 2 bases between. The germline CDR1 and CDR2 sequences are SGHRS and YFSETQ. The CDR3 extends over 12 amino acids. The CDR3 loop is CASRAGANVLTF. CDR3 coding DNA: TGCGCCAGCAGGGCTGGGGCCAACGTCCTGACTTTC.